This TCR beta chain was retrieved from a study of regulatory T cells in long-lasting Graves disease. Study-wide results and limits: It was in persistent disease that TRBV28, TRBJ1-2 and TRBJ2-5 were favored.

This clonotype was counted many times. As yet, its antigen is unknown. Described time point: newly diagnosed GD, antithyroid drugs for less than 3 months. Isolated PBMC RNA provided the starting material for the TCR library. Patients with Graves' disease were diagnosed by American Thyroid Association guidelines. Per germline, CDR1 SGHDT and CDR2 YYEEEE. The CDR3 has 15 amino acids. Trimming cost V 4 bases and J 4 bases, with 16 bases left between them. Building of the TCR beta libraries involved iRepertoire HTBI primers and Arm-PCR of CDR3 regions. TCRdb analysed the multiplex PCR reads with MiXCR anew, one entry per CDR3 protein. The sample lists hundreds of thousands of distinct CDR3 sequences, approximately 15% occurring once. This sample was shared with a second study, whose subject was T cells in Graves' hyperthyroidism and ophthalmopathy.

The input for sequencing was peripheral blood mononuclear cells (PBMCs), taken at new diagnosis, from a patient treated with antithyroid drugs. The TCR comes from a man aged 40-49 years with Graves disease. J is TRBJ2-3 and V is TRBV5-6; possibly TRBD1 for D (6 bases). CDR3 DNA: TGTGCCAGCAGCCCAACAGGGTACGGAGCAGATACGCAGTATTTT. This gives the protein CASSPTGYGADTQYF. Full variable domain (remainder filled in from reference TRBV5-6 and TRBJ2-3): DAGVTQSPTHLIKTRGQQVTLRCSPKSGHDTVSWYQQALGQGPQFIFQYYEEEERQRGNFPDRFSGHQFPNYSSELNVNALLLGDSALYLCASSPTGYGADTQYFGPGTRLTVL.